Listed below are T cell receptor beta chains from one sample, sequenced in a study of PD-L1 blockade in urothelial cancer. Here immunoSEQ multiplex PCR was the method, and the copy in TCRdb shows in-frame clones only, minus some. The sample has approximately 100,000 clones, roughly 90% seen once; the top ten hold around 1%. Sequences were derived from PBMCs, sampled around atezolizumab (anti-PD-L1) treatment. All receptors come from a woman older than 75 with urothelial cancer. Each CDR3 is given with its conserved first and last residue. The D gene is left open where the match is weak. Where a row states a size, it is once, few, many or the class of an expanded clone; other rows omit it.

clone size: once
J gene: TRBJ1-1
V gene: TRBV19
D gene: -
CDR3 protein: CASSISNTEAFF
CDR3 DNA: TGTGCCAGTAGTATTTCTAACACTGAAGCTTTCTTT

clone size: -
J gene: TRBJ1-1
V gene: TRBV28
D gene: -
CDR3 protein: CASSFSLTEAFF
CDR3 DNA: TGTGCCAGCAGTTTTTCGCTAACTGAAGCTTTCTTT

clone size: -
J gene: TRBJ2-1
V gene: TRBV11-2
D gene: -
CDR3 protein: CASSSRDFPLGEQFF
CDR3 DNA: TGTGCCAGCAGCTCTCGGGACTTCCCGTTGGGTGAGCAGTTCTTC

clone size: -
J gene: TRBJ2-2
V gene: TRBV9
D gene: -
CDR3 protein: CASSVAQGTGELFF
CDR3 DNA: TGTGCCAGCAGCGTAGCGCAGGGCACCGGGGAGCTGTTTTTT

clone size: once
J gene: TRBJ1-2
V gene: TRBV9
D gene: -
CDR3 protein: CASTGSGGGYTF
CDR3 DNA: TGTGCCAGCACCGGATCGGGGGGGGGCTACACCTTC

clone size: -
J gene: TRBJ2-2
V gene: TRBV15
D gene: -
CDR3 protein: CATSRRQLGTGELFF
CDR3 DNA: TGTGCCACCAGCCGCCGACAGCTCGGCACCGGGGAGCTGTTTTTT

clone size: -
J gene: TRBJ2-1
V gene: TRBV6-1
D gene: -
CDR3 protein: CASSEFLAGNEQFF
CDR3 DNA: TGTGCCAGCAGTGAATTCCTAGCAGGTAATGAGCAGTTCTTC

clone size: -
J gene: TRBJ2-1
V gene: TRBV19
D gene: TRBD2
CDR3 protein: CATSGRRRAYNEQFF
CDR3 DNA: TGTGCCACTAGCGGGAGGCGACGAGCCTACAATGAGCAGTTCTTC

clone size: many
J gene: TRBJ2-7
V gene: TRBV7-3
D gene: -
CDR3 protein: CASSLTSQDSVAEYYEQYF
CDR3 DNA: TGTGCCAGCAGCTTAACTTCCCAAGACTCGGTAGCGGAGTACTACGAGCAGTACTTC

clone size: once
J gene: TRBJ2-7
V gene: TRBV5-5
D gene: -
CDR3 protein: CASSLRESVYEQYF
CDR3 DNA: TGTGCCAGCAGCTTGAGGGAGTCGGTCTACGAGCAGTACTTC

clone size: -
J gene: TRBJ2-1
V gene: TRBV4-1
D gene: TRBD1
CDR3 protein: CASSATGDSYNEQFF
CDR3 DNA: TGCGCCAGCAGCGCGACAGGGGACTCCTACAATGAGCAGTTCTTC

clone size: few
J gene: TRBJ1-1
V gene: TRBV18
D gene: -
CDR3 protein: CASSPELMNTEAFF
CDR3 DNA: TGTGCCAGCTCACCGGAGCTCATGAACACTGAAGCTTTCTTT

clone size: -
J gene: TRBJ1-1
V gene: TRBV6-1
D gene: -
CDR3 protein: CASSKGSQVGRMNTEAFF
CDR3 DNA: TGTGCCAGCAGTAAAGGGTCACAGGTGGGCCGTATGAACACTGAAGCTTTCTTT

clone size: -
J gene: TRBJ2-3
V gene: TRBV19
D gene: -
CDR3 protein: CASTGSPDTQYF
CDR3 DNA: TGTGCCAGTACCGGGAGTCCAGATACGCAGTATTTT

clone size: -
J gene: TRBJ2-1
V gene: TRBV5-1
D gene: -
CDR3 protein: CASSLAVEQFF
CDR3 DNA: TGCGCCAGCAGCTTGGCTGTGGAGCAGTTCTTC

clone size: -
J gene: TRBJ2-7
V gene: TRBV5-6
D gene: TRBD1
CDR3 protein: CASSQTGGAYEQYF
CDR3 DNA: TGTGCCAGCAGCCAGACAGGGGGCGCCTACGAGCAGTACTTC

clone size: -
J gene: TRBJ1-5
V gene: TRBV2
D gene: -
CDR3 protein: CASSYRQANQPQHF
CDR3 DNA: TGTGCCAGCAGTTACCGACAGGCGAATCAGCCCCAGCATTTT

clone size: -
J gene: TRBJ2-1
V gene: TRBV21-1
D gene: -
CDR3 protein: CASSKGDSKYNEQFF
CDR3 DNA: TGTGCCAGCAGCAAAGGGGACAGTAAGTACAATGAGCAGTTCTTC

clone size: -
J gene: TRBJ2-1
V gene: TRBV9
D gene: TRBD2
CDR3 protein: CASSVALAGRSSYNEQFF
CDR3 DNA: TGTGCCAGCAGCGTAGCTCTAGCGGGACGGAGCTCCTACAATGAGCAGTTCTTC

clone size: -
J gene: TRBJ2-5
V gene: TRBV4-2
D gene: -
CDR3 protein: CASSQDWRGQETQYF
CDR3 DNA: TGTGCCAGCAGCCAAGATTGGAGGGGCCAAGAGACCCAGTACTTC

clone size: few
J gene: TRBJ1-1
V gene: TRBV2
D gene: TRBD1
CDR3 protein: CASSVRQGRGNTEAFF
CDR3 DNA: TGTGCCAGCAGTGTACGACAGGGGCGGGGGAACACTGAAGCTTTCTTT

clone size: -
J gene: TRBJ2-7
V gene: TRBV5-4
D gene: TRBD2
CDR3 protein: CASSLAGGFNYYEQYF
CDR3 DNA: TGTGCCAGCAGCTTGGCGGGGGGATTCAACTACTACGAGCAGTACTTC

clone size: -
J gene: TRBJ2-1
V gene: TRBV29-1
D gene: TRBD2
CDR3 protein: CSVAPGLAGVWNEQFF
CDR3 DNA: TGCAGCGTTGCCCCAGGGCTAGCGGGAGTGTGGAATGAGCAGTTCTTC

clone size: -
J gene: TRBJ2-3
V gene: TRBV9
D gene: TRBD2
CDR3 protein: CASSPRTSGRAWADTQYF
CDR3 DNA: TGTGCCAGCAGCCCCCGGACTAGCGGGAGAGCTTGGGCAGATACGCAGTATTTT

clone size: -
J gene: TRBJ2-6
V gene: TRBV28
D gene: -
CDR3 protein: CASSFPVVANLTF
CDR3 DNA: TGTGCCAGCAGTTTCCCCGTGGTGGCCAACCTGACTTTC

clone size: -
J gene: TRBJ1-2
V gene: TRBV5-1
D gene: TRBD1
CDR3 protein: CASALGTGEYGYTF
CDR3 DNA: TGCGCCAGCGCCCTGGGAACAGGGGAGTATGGCTACACCTTC

clone size: -
J gene: TRBJ2-1
V gene: TRBV7-3
D gene: -
CDR3 protein: CASSLANNEQFF
CDR3 DNA: TGTGCCAGCAGCTTAGCTAACAATGAGCAGTTCTTC

clone size: few
J gene: TRBJ1-2
V gene: TRBV2
D gene: TRBD1
CDR3 protein: CASRDRGGYGYTF
CDR3 DNA: TGTGCCAGCAGGGACAGGGGGGGCTATGGCTACACCTTC

clone size: -
J gene: TRBJ2-1
V gene: TRBV18
D gene: TRBD1
CDR3 protein: CASSPLGQGYNEQFF
CDR3 DNA: TGTGCCAGCTCACCGTTGGGACAGGGATACAATGAGCAGTTCTTC

clone size: once
J gene: TRBJ1-1
V gene: TRBV6-4
D gene: TRBD1
CDR3 protein: CASSAGQGLDEAFF
CDR3 DNA: TGTGCCAGCAGTGCGGGACAGGGGTTAGATGAAGCTTTCTTT

clone size: -
J gene: TRBJ1-2
V gene: TRBV29-1
D gene: -
CDR3 protein: CSVPGLTNYGYTF
CDR3 DNA: TGCAGCGTGCCGGGACTGACTAACTATGGCTACACCTTC

clone size: -
J gene: TRBJ2-3
V gene: TRBV6-1
D gene: -
CDR3 protein: CASSREISSTDTQYF
CDR3 DNA: TGTGCCAGCAGTCGCGAAATTTCTAGCACAGATACGCAGTATTTT

clone size: -
J gene: TRBJ1-5
V gene: TRBV19
D gene: -
CDR3 protein: CASRPSGNQPQHF
CDR3 DNA: TGTGCCAGTAGGCCCTCGGGCAATCAGCCCCAGCATTTT

clone size: medium-sized
J gene: TRBJ1-2
V gene: TRBV19
D gene: TRBD1
CDR3 protein: CASSIDRQGAYTF
CDR3 DNA: TGTGCCAGTAGTATAGATCGGCAGGGGGCTTACACCTTC

clone size: -
J gene: TRBJ2-1
V gene: TRBV10-1
D gene: TRBD2
CDR3 protein: CASSAGTRVNEQFF
CDR3 DNA: TGCGCCAGCAGTGCCGGGACTAGGGTCAATGAGCAGTTCTTC

clone size: -
J gene: TRBJ2-5
V gene: TRBV29-1
D gene: TRBD2
CDR3 protein: CSARHGREGETQYF
CDR3 DNA: TGCAGCGCCAGACACGGGAGGGAGGGAGAGACCCAGTACTTC

clone size: -
J gene: TRBJ2-1
V gene: TRBV28
D gene: TRBD2
CDR3 protein: CASRPPGLAADYNEQFF
CDR3 DNA: TGTGCCAGCCGTCCCCCCGGACTAGCGGCAGACTACAATGAGCAGTTCTTC

clone size: -
J gene: TRBJ2-7
V gene: TRBV6-1
D gene: -
CDR3 protein: CASSEAGLDRYEQYF
CDR3 DNA: TGTGCCAGCAGTGAAGCGGGGCTAGATCGGTACGAGCAGTACTTC

clone size: -
J gene: TRBJ1-5
V gene: TRBV28
D gene: TRBD1
CDR3 protein: CASTQGVQPQHF
CDR3 DNA: TGTGCCAGCACTCAGGGGGTTCAGCCCCAGCATTTT

clone size: -
J gene: TRBJ2-7
V gene: TRBV29-1
D gene: -
CDR3 protein: CSALGGGSYEQYF
CDR3 DNA: TGCAGCGCCCTGGGGGGAGGATCCTACGAGCAGTACTTC

clone size: few
J gene: TRBJ2-2
V gene: TRBV27
D gene: TRBD1
CDR3 protein: CASSGDRANTGELFF
CDR3 DNA: TGTGCCAGCAGTGGGGACAGAGCGAACACCGGGGAGCTGTTTTTT

clone size: -
J gene: TRBJ2-1
V gene: TRBV5-1
D gene: -
CDR3 protein: CASSFGSYNEQFF
CDR3 DNA: TGCGCCAGCAGCTTCGGCTCCTACAATGAGCAGTTCTTC

clone size: -
J gene: TRBJ2-1
V gene: TRBV11-2
D gene: TRBD2
CDR3 protein: CASSLGGSGSSYNEQFF
CDR3 DNA: TGTGCCAGCAGCTTAGGTGGTAGCGGGAGCTCCTACAATGAGCAGTTCTTC

clone size: few
J gene: TRBJ2-2
V gene: TRBV28
D gene: -
CDR3 protein: CASKAGQGTGELFF
CDR3 DNA: TGTGCCAGCAAGGCGGGGCAGGGCACCGGGGAGCTGTTTTTT

clone size: -
J gene: TRBJ2-1
V gene: TRBV7-2
D gene: TRBD2
CDR3 protein: CASSPSGRSYNEQFF
CDR3 DNA: TGTGCCAGCAGCCCCAGCGGGAGGTCCTACAATGAGCAGTTCTTC